The 11 T cell receptor beta chains in this list originate from one sample, sequenced in a study of post-analysis software for immune sequencing data. Notes on the study in general: Five or six TRBV segments, TRBV5-6, TRBV5-1 and TRBV20-1 among them, were found more frequent in patients than controls.

Prepared libraries of TCR beta cDNA carried unique molecular identifiers. One entry per CDR3 protein, called by TCRdb with MiXCR from the PCR reads. This sample has around 250,000 distinct CDR3 sequences; about 40% occur once, and the top ten carry around 4.8%. No antigen is known for these receptors. Sequencing used blood. Every receptor here comes from a girl under 18 with multiple sclerosis.

CDR3 nucleotides: TGTGCCAGCAGTTTGGACGGATCTTATAACTATGGCTACACCTTC. Its translation is CASSLDGSYNYGYTF. The chain has TRBV12-3 or TRBV12-4 and TRBJ1-2; the D is unclear. Between the trimmed V and J ends, which lost 3 bases and 1 base, there was a span of 12 bases. The CDR3 consists of 15 residues.

About this clonotype: Just one base apart from a much larger clone, this may be a read error. The chain recombines TRBV9 with TRBJ2-1, with 13 bases fitting TRBD2. Germline CDR1 and CDR2: SGDLS and YYNGEE. The CDR3 has 17 residues. Here the CDR3 reads CASSVGGGLAGYNERFF. The CDR3 nucleotides are TGTGCCAGCAGCGTAGGGGGGGGACTAGCGGGATACAATGAGCGGTTCTTC.

This clonotype was observed many times. CDR3 DNA sequence: TGTGCCAGCAGCTTAGGCGGCAGGGGGAGCGAAAAACTGTTTTTT. It encodes CASSLGGRGSEKLFF. The V and J genes are TRBV7-2 and TRBJ1-4, with 7 bases matching TRBD1. The J segment lost 8 bases and the V segment lost 1 base, leaving 7 bases of the junction unmatched. The germline V gene has CDR1 SGHTA and CDR2 FQGNSA. The CDR3 extends over 15 amino acids.

About this clonotype: Just one base apart from a much larger clone, this may be a read error. The V gene is TRBV20-1, the J gene TRBJ2-4; unclear D gene. Judging by the DNA end, TRBJ2-5 fits better; the J call may be wrong. This CDR3 has 12 residues. Germline V lookup: CDR1 DFQATT, CDR2 SNEGSKA (reference sequence). The CDR3 reads CSAIGLKETQYF. CDR3 in DNA: TGCAGTGCTATTGGGCTGAAAGAGACCCAGTACTTC.

The sample holds many counts of this clonotype. The rearrangement joins TRBV5-1 to TRBJ2-1, with a possible D match to TRBD2 (5 bases). CDR1 SGHRS and CDR2 YFSETQ come from the germline V gene. The length of the CDR3 is 14 residues. Trimming cost V 6 bases and J 1 base, with 11 bases left between them. CDR3 amino acids: CASNEGESYNEQFF. CDR3 coding DNA: TGCGCCAGCAACGAGGGAGAGTCCTACAATGAGCAGTTCTTC.

This clonotype was recorded at least ten times. This chain links TRBV14 with TRBJ2-5, with D perhaps TRBD2 (6 bases). V shed 0 bases and J shed 9 bases, with 23 bases lying between them. CDR1 and CDR2 (germline): SGHDN, FVKESK. The CDR3 has 17 residues. The DNA of the CDR3 is TGTGCCAGCAGCCAAGATTACCCCGGACTGCCTGCGGGGTCCCAGTACTTC. It specifies CASSQDYPGLPAGSQYF.

This clonotype was recorded at least ten times. The V call is TRBV28, the J call TRBJ1-1; D perhaps matches TRBD1 (6 bases). CDR1 is MDHEN and CDR2 is SYDVKM in the germline V gene. This CDR3 contains 14 residues. Trimming shortened V by 7 bases and J by 5 bases, and 17 bases separated the two germline ends. Here the CDR3 reads CASIVKGGRTEAFF. The CDR3 DNA is TGTGCCAGCATTGTGAAAGGGGGAAGAACTGAAGCTTTCTTT. Complete variable domain (other parts from reference TRBV28 and TRBJ1-1): DVKVTQSSRYLVKRTGEKVFLECVQDMDHENMFWYRQDPGLGLRLIYFSYDVKMKEKGDIPEGYSVSREKKERFSLILESASTNQTSMYLCASIVKGGRTEAFFGQGTRLTVV.

The chain combines TRBV29-1 with TRBJ2-3; the D gene is possibly TRBD1 (5 bases). CDR1 and CDR2 from the germline V gene are SQVTM and ANQGSEA. The CDR3 is 14 amino acids. Trimming removed 6 bases from V and 2 bases from J, with 15 bases in between. Here the CDR3 reads CSVIRVGLTDTQYF. The CDR3 bases are TGCAGCGTGATCAGGGTGGGGCTCACAGATACGCAGTATTTT.

For this clonotype: This may come from a read error, since a much larger clone is one base off. The chain links TRBV7-8 to TRBJ2-1; 10 bases fit TRBD2. J lost 13 bases, V lost 5 bases, and 20 bases had no gene match. Germline CDR1 reads SGHVS; CDR2 reads FQNEAQ. The length of the CDR3 is 17 residues. CDR3 protein: CASSPRRIAGGGETQFF. CDR3 nucleotides: TGTGCCAGCAGCCCCCGGAGGATAGCGGGAGGCGGGGAGACCCAGTTCTTC.

Turning to this clonotype: Compared with germline, one end of the junction differs, possibly owing to a read error. The chain carries TRBV12-3 or TRBV12-4 and TRBJ2-2, with D possibly called TRBD1 or TRBD2 (5 bases each). The CDR3 sequence is 15 residues long. The CDR3, as DNA: TGTGCCAGCAGTTTAGCCGTTCCGGGGACCGGGAAGCTGTTTTTT. It yields the protein CASSLAVPGTGKLFF.

The V call is TRBV29-1, the J call TRBJ2-7, with a tentative D call TRBD2 (6 bases). The CDR3 contains 14 residues. CDR1 is SQVTM, CDR2 ANQGSEA, per germline. Trimming left V 5 bases short and J 4 bases short, with 18 bases between. The CDR3 here is CSVLVADMRYEQYF. The CDR3 DNA reads TGCAGCGTTTTAGTAGCGGACATGCGGTACGAGCAGTACTTC.